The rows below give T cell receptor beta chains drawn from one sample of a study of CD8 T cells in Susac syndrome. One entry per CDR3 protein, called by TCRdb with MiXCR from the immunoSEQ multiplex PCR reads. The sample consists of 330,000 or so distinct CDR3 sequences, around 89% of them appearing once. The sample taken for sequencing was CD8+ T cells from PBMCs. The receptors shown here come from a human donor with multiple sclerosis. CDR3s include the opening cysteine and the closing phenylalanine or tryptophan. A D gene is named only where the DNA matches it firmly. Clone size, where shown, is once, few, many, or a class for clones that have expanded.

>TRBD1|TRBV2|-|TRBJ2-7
CASTGQGANEQYF
TGTGCCAGCACGGGACAGGGGGCGAACGAGCAGTACTTC
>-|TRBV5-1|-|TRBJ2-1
CASRGSYRDEQFF
TGCGCCAGCAGGGGCTCTTATCGTGATGAGCAGTTCTTC
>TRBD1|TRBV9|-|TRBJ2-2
CASSKQGANTGELFF
TGTGCCAGCAGCAAACAGGGGGCGAACACCGGGGAGCTGTTTTTT
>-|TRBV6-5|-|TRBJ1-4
CASGLAVNEKLFF
TGTGCCAGCGGCTTGGCAGTGAATGAAAAACTGTTTTTT
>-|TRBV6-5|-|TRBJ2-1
CASSYGDSNNEQFF
TGTGCCAGCAGTTACGGCGACTCAAACAATGAGCAGTTCTTC
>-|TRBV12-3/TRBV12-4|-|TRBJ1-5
CASTTGGGRVEPQHF
TGTGCCAGCACCACCGGGGGGGGCAGGGTCGAGCCCCAGCATTTT
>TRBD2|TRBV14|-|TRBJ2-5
CASSQVLSGRYQETQYF
TGTGCCAGCAGCCAAGTCTTAAGCGGGAGGTACCAAGAGACCCAGTACTTC
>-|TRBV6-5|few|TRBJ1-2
CASSYYRTAGDGYTF
TGTGCCAGCAGTTACTATAGGACGGCGGGGGATGGCTACACCTTC
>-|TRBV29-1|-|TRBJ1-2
CSVEGHNYGYTF
TGCAGCGTTGAGGGCCACAACTATGGCTACACCTTC
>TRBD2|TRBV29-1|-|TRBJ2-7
CSVPSGGVNEQYF
TGCAGCGTCCCAAGCGGGGGGGTCAACGAGCAGTACTTC
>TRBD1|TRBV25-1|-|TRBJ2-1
CASRPPGQGVYNEQFF
TGTGCCAGCAGGCCCCCCGGACAGGGGGTCTACAATGAGCAGTTCTTC
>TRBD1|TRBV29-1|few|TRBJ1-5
CSVGDSGQPQHF
TGCAGCGTTGGGGACAGCGGGCAGCCCCAGCATTTT
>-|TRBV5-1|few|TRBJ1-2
CASSLVSGPLFADGYTF
TGCGCCAGCAGCTTGGTCTCCGGGCCCCTCTTTGCGGATGGCTACACCTTC
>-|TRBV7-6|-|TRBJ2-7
CASSAGTTEQYF
TGTGCCAGCAGCGCGGGGACCACGGAGCAGTACTTC
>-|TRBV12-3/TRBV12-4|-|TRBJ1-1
CASSVGLWLTAFF
TGTGCCAGCAGTGTGGGACTGTGGTTAACGGCTTTCTTT
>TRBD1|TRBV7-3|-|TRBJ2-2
CASSFTGGTGELFF
TGTGCCAGCAGCTTTACAGGGGGCACCGGGGAGCTGTTTTTT
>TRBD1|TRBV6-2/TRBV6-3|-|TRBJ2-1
CASRETGTSSYNEQFF
TGTGCCAGCAGGGAGACAGGGACCAGCTCCTACAATGAGCAGTTCTTC
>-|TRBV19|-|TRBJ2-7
CASSLRPENLYEQYF
TGTGCCAGTAGTCTACGACCCGAAAACCTCTACGAGCAGTACTTC
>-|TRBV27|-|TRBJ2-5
CASSFGQGETQYF
TGTGCCAGCAGTTTTGGTCAGGGCGAGACCCAGTACTTC
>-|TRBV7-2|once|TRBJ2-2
CASSFGLYTGELFF
TGTGCCAGCAGCTTCGGTCTCTACACCGGGGAGCTGTTTTTT
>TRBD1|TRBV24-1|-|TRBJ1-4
CATSDTYRGGQEKLFF
TGTGCCACCAGTGATACATACAGGGGAGGACAAGAAAAACTGTTTTTT
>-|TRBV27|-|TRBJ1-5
CASSHLGLTNQPQHF
TGTGCCAGCAGTCACTTGGGGCTCACCAATCAGCCCCAGCATTTT